The sequence of this TCR beta chain was determined in a study of shared clonotypes between healthy human individuals. With regard to this clone: Its antigen is not identified.

Cells designated naive CD8 were CD45RO-negative and were positively selected for CCR7, with terminally differentiated effector memory CD45RA+ cells excluded. Sequenced by immunoSEQ multiplex PCR; TCRdb stores in-frame clones only, minus some. The sample yields millions of clones, roughly 94% seen once. Study outcomes and limitations: Owing to a small donor count, the genetic and exposure-history diversity represented was limited.

The receptor was derived from a man between 18 and 35 years old in good health. Sequences were obtained from naive CD8+ T cells sorted from blood.

CDR3 loop: CAWRTGTGNSPLHF. The CDR3 DNA follows: TGTGCCTGGAGGACCGGGACAGGGAATTCACCCCTCCACTTT. The chain has TRBV30 and TRBJ1-6; TRBD1 matches at 9 bases. Unmatched junction bases numbered 4, after V lost 3 bases and J lost 7 bases. The CDR3 consists of 14 residues. Germline V gene sequence: CDR1 GTSNPN, CDR2 SVGIG (reference sequence).